The 10 T cell receptor beta chains below come from one sample, sequenced in a study of cytomegalovirus exposure and HLA in healthy donors. Amplification used 60 Vbeta primers and 13 Jbeta primers. Measured with immunoSEQ multiplex PCR; TCRdb has only the in-frame clones, and not every one. Altogether roughly 120,000 clones are present, about 73% being singletons, with the ten largest covering 4.1%. The source material was PBMCs. The receptors were sampled from a woman aged 40-49 years in good health and CMV-seronegative.

The rearrangement uses TRBV19 and TRBJ2-7; 9 bases fit TRBD1. Per the germline V gene, CDR1 is LNHDA and CDR2 is SQIVND (reference sequence). The CDR3 is made up of 15 amino acids. Trimming at V came to 5 bases and at J to 6 bases, leaving 11 bases not matched to a gene. The CDR3: CASSVSNRGLGEQYF. The CDR3 nucleotides read TGTGCCAGTAGTGTCTCAAACAGGGGGCTGGGCGAGCAGTACTTC.

The rearrangement links TRBV6-1 to TRBJ2-5, with D possibly being TRBD1 (5 bases). Germline V CDR1 and CDR2: MNHNS, SASEGT. V was cut by 5 bases and J by 5 bases, with 15 bases left in between. The CDR3 extends over 14 amino acids. The CDR3 is CASSQGSGRETQYF. The CDR3 DNA sequence: TGTGCCAGCAGTCAGGGTAGTGGTAGGGAGACCCAGTACTTC.

V gene TRBV9 combines with J gene TRBJ1-4; TRBD1 aligns across 9 bases. The CDR3 is 14 amino acids. The V segment lost 2 bases and the J segment 7 bases; nucleotides outside the gene matches: 3. Germline lookup yields CDR1 SGDLS and CDR2 YYNGEE. Here the CDR3 reads CASSVDRGSEKLFF. CDR3 coding DNA: TGTGCCAGCAGCGTGGACAGGGGTTCTGAAAAACTGTTTTTT.

The rearrangement uses TRBV6-5 and TRBJ1-2; 7 nucleotides agree with TRBD1. The V gene end was trimmed by 0 bases and the J gene end by 8 bases; junction bases not matched to a gene: 6. The germline gives CDR1 MNHEY, CDR2 SVGAGI. The CDR3 sequence is 14 residues long. CDR3 coding DNA: TGTGCCAGCAGTTACTCGCCACAGGGGAGCGGCTACACCTTC. Amino acids: CASSYSPQGSGYTF.

This chain joins TRBV7-2 and TRBJ2-7; the match to TRBD1 covers 8 bases. Losses at the gene ends were 9 bases for V and 6 bases for J; bases not matched to a gene: 13. CDR1 and CDR2 (germline): SGHTA, FQGNSA. This CDR3 is 14 amino acids long. The chain's CDR3 is CASSTTGQVCEQYF. The CDR3 coding sequence is TGTGCCAGTAGCACTACGGGACAGGTCTGCGAGCAGTACTTC.

The gene calls are TRBV2 and TRBJ1-5; 11 positions agree with TRBD1. After removal of 7 bases from V and 5 bases from J, the junction contained 1 base not matched to a gene. This CDR3 comprises 13 residues. Germline CDR1 SNHLY, CDR2 FYNNEI. In nucleotides, the CDR3 is TGTGCCAGCACGGGACAGGGGGATCAGCCCCAGCATTTT. Its translation: CASTGQGDQPQHF.

The chain recombines TRBV19 with TRBJ2-7, with 11 positions matching TRBD1. Looked up from germline, CDR1 is LNHDA and CDR2 is SQIVND (reference sequence). V dropped 0 bases and J dropped 3; count of bases not matched to a gene: 10. This CDR3 is built from 18 residues. This CDR3 reads CASSIDLVGTGGFYEQYF. CDR3 nucleotide sequence: TGTGCCAGTAGTATAGATTTAGTCGGGACAGGGGGTTTCTACGAGCAGTACTTC.

CDR3 protein: CASSEDRGDTEAFF. The CDR3, as DNA: TGTGCCAGCAGTGAAGACAGGGGCGACACTGAAGCTTTCTTT. This chain joins TRBV6-1 and TRBJ1-1; 7 nucleotides agree with TRBD1. Unmatched junction bases numbered 2, after V lost 1 base and J lost 3 bases. The germline gives CDR1 MNHNS, CDR2 SASEGT. The CDR3 is 14 amino acids.

The gene calls are TRBV11-3 and TRBJ2-3; D ambiguous. Trimming pared 0 bases from V and 6 bases from J, leaving 16 bases between. This CDR3 is 16 amino acids long. Germline CDR1 and CDR2: SGHNT and YENEEA. CDR3 amino acids: CASSLESGLSGDTQYF. For the CDR3, the DNA is TGTGCCAGCAGCTTAGAATCGGGTCTAAGTGGGGATACGCAGTATTTT.

This clone was seen a few times. The J gene is TRBJ2-7, the V gene TRBV25-1, with 8 nucleotides matching TRBD2. CDR1 MGHDK and CDR2 SYGVNS come from the germline V gene. The J segment lost 1 base and the V segment lost 9 bases, leaving 8 bases of the junction unmatched. This CDR3 contains 14 residues. In nucleotides, the CDR3 is TGTGCCAGTACAACTAGCGGAACATCCTACGAGCAGTACTTC. Translation: CASTTSGTSYEQYF.